What follows is one T cell receptor (beta chain) and its context. Its antigen is currently not known. Within one base of it there is no much larger clone, and no base qualities were kept. The ophthalmopathy patients had moderately to severely active disease, with a Clinical Activity Score of 3 or higher, a NOSPECS grade of 4 or higher, and a disease duration of less than 3 months. Patients with other autoimmune diseases, uncontrolled infections, pregnancy or lactation were excluded. Clinical symptoms, serum thyroxine, TRAb, thyroid ultrasound and orbital computed tomography formed the basis of the diagnosis. Ficoll-Paque density gradient centrifugation was used to isolate PBMCs from about 9 ml of fresh peripheral blood. Total RNA was extracted with Trizol reagent and quality-checked on an Agilent 2100 Bioanalyzer. TCR beta CDR3 regions were amplified from RNA transcripts for repertoire sequencing. The first round of RT-PCR was done with HTBI primers and the Qiagen OneStep RT-PCR kit, and was followed by a second round of multiplex PCR, then size selection and purification. Libraries were sequenced paired-end with 100 bp reads on an Illumina HiSeq2000. The published analysis was carried out like this. Reads were processed with SOAPnuke, discarding reads with adapters, uncalled bases, mean Phred below 15, or no exact constant-primer or identifier match. COPE v1.2.5 was used to merge the high-quality paired reads. Clonotypes were defined as unique nucleotide sequences and were aligned to IMGT TRB V, D and J references using MiTCR v1.1. Only V-J combinations with frequency above 0.0001 were analysed, covering about 99% of repertoires. A TCR clonal expansion and chaos score per V-J combination was defined as the ratio of F50 clonal expansion to chaos observed in the TCRdist matrix. Features were reduced by Welch's t-statistics and random forest to around 14 V-J combinations, which fed a naive Bayes classifier. The Morisita-Horn index was used to measure how similar the thyroid and blood repertoires were. In TCRdb, the public reads were trimmed at Q25 with fastp and aligned with MiXCR, with productive beta chains retained. Rows matching on CDR3 protein sequence are summarized as one entry with the most common DNA and genes. These V and J calls derive from TCRdb rather than the authors' analysis. This sample lists around 660,000 distinct CDR3 sequences; roughly 39% were detected once. Around 3.3% of the sample rests with the top ten.

These data originate in a study of Graves' ophthalmopathy and Graves' hyperthyroidism (dated by TCRdb to 2016 to 2018). General notes on the study: Peripheral blood samples were taken at the time of initial diagnosis, before any treatment was given. In several hyperthyroidism patients, the T-cell repertoires found in thyroid tissue were compared with those found in blood. To explore V-J signatures distinguishing ophthalmopathy from hyperthyroidism, a discovery set of under 110 patients (roughly 42 ophthalmopathy, 57 stable hyperthyroidism) was enrolled. In total, around 130 blood samples were TCR-sequenced: fewer than 50 ophthalmopathy, some 75 hyperthyroidism and about 17 hyperthyroidism-to-ophthalmopathy patients. Following sample collection, hyperthyroidism patients were given methimazole at a starting dose of 30 mg daily, and ophthalmopathy patients were given high-dose intravenous methylprednisolone. An independent validation cohort comprised under 20 hyperthyroidism patients and 15 to 17 patients who later progressed from hyperthyroidism to ophthalmopathy. The study used signatures of the TCR beta repertoire to tell Graves' ophthalmopathy apart from Graves' hyperthyroidism and to predict which patients would progress to ophthalmopathy. General conclusions and limits of the study: In cross-validation, the 13-signature model distinguished ophthalmopathy from stable hyperthyroidism with around 90% sensitivity and about 81% specificity, while in the test set the corresponding values were about 80% and 75%. In validation, the model predicted ophthalmopathy progression with about 71% sensitivity and 72% to 80% specificity; fewer than 15 predicted patients were CT-confirmed with GO in a median of 6.5 months. Sample size was not predetermined statistically, and investigators were not blinded to group allocation. Most expanded thyroid clonotypes with a frequency above 0.001 also appeared in blood, which suggests that blood repertoires may reflect the immune response in the thyroid.

The TCR comes from an adult man with Graves' ophthalmopathy. The specimen was peripheral blood.

The sequence in DNA is TGCGCCAGCAGCCAAGAGGGGTACAGTGGCTACACCTTC. This codes for CASSQEGYSGYTF. The rearrangement joined TRBV4-3 to TRBJ1-2; the D gene cannot be resolved reliably. The germline V gene yields LGHNA for CDR1 and YSLEER for CDR2. At the junction V is shortened by 0 bases and J by 7 bases, with 9 bases in between. CDR3 length: 13 amino acids, cysteine to phenylalanine. Only CDR3 DNA remains: 39 bases, in frame from the first base.